The rows below give T cell receptor beta chains drawn from one sample of a study of neurological immune-mediated disorders. TCRdb recomputed calls from the 5' RACE reads with MiXCR, one row per CDR3 protein. In the table there are 84,000 or so distinct CDR3 sequences, roughly an eighth of which are singletons. Sequenced: PBMCs. These TCRs come from a female donor with HTLV-1-associated myelopathy (HAM/TSP). CDR3s include the opening cysteine and the closing phenylalanine or tryptophan.

j_call v_call cdr3_aa
TRBJ2-4 TRBV11-2 CASSSPSVWIQYF
TRBJ2-3 TRBV10-2 CASNPEGGLDTQYF
TRBJ1-1 TRBV11-2 CASSASRDTNTEAFF
TRBJ2-1 TRBV7-9 CASSSYRKGAANEQFF
TRBJ2-5 TRBV3-1 CASSQFLSQETQYF
TRBJ2-7 TRBV12-3/TRBV12-4 CASSPRRGSSYEQYF
TRBJ2-2 TRBV20-1 CSAPGRGGNTGELFF
TRBJ1-1 TRBV3-1 CASSQGDFVGRAFF
TRBJ2-7 TRBV5-1 CASSFASGGSLYEQYF
TRBJ2-5 TRBV5-1 CASTTAGQETQYF
TRBJ2-6 TRBV7-9 CASTLTGPIGANVLTF
TRBJ2-3 TRBV5-1 CASSEGQGMDTQYF
TRBJ1-3 TRBV4-1 CASSQVLGGNTIYF
TRBJ2-3 TRBV7-9 CASSKQGVSTDTQYF
TRBJ2-5 TRBV24-1 CATSDLGTGSAETQYF
TRBJ1-6 TRBV20-1 CSASGFPALHF
TRBJ1-5 TRBV29-1 CSARTGPSNQPQHF
TRBJ2-5 TRBV5-1 CASSLNRPGETQYF
TRBJ1-1 TRBV4-2 CASSQRLGQWNTEAFF
TRBJ2-3 TRBV6-1 CASRSQGADTQYF
TRBJ2-3 TRBV11-3 CASSKGRGSTDTQYF
TRBJ2-7 TRBV10-3 CAKPGLAGPYEQYF
TRBJ2-1 TRBV27 CASSKEGQGVKNNEQFF
TRBJ2-1 TRBV27 CASSLSGQGSYNEQFF
TRBJ2-7 TRBV7-2 CASSFGVYEQYF
TRBJ1-1 TRBV5-4 CASSGVGTPYSEAFF
TRBJ1-5 TRBV5-5 CASSLAGTQPQHF
TRBJ2-2 TRBV5-1 CASSLLGGELFF
TRBJ2-5 TRBV10-1 CASSDRVGGQETQYF